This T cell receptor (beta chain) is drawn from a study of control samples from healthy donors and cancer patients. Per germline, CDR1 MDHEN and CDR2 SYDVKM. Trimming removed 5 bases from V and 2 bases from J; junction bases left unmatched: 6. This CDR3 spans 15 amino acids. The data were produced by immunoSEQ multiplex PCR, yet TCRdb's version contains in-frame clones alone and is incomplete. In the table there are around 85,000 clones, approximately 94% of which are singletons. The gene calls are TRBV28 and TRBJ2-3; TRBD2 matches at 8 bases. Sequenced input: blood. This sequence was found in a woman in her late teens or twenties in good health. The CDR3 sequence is CASSRGGQPTDTQYF. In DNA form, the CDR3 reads TGTGCCAGCAGTCGGGGGGGCCAGCCCACAGATACGCAGTATTTT.